Shown below are 6 T cell receptor beta chains from a single sample sequenced in a study of blood T cell repertoires in COVID-19. This table comes from immunoSEQ multiplex PCR, and its TCRdb copy is limited to in-frame clones, with some not included. The sample has roughly 43,000 clones, roughly 63% seen once; the top ten hold 6.2%. The specimen was peripheral blood. Every receptor here comes from a man older than 75 with acute or convalescent COVID-19.

The CDR3 sequence is CASSYGTTKQRQETQYF. CDR3 coding DNA: TGTGCCAGCAGCTACGGGACAACCAAACAGCGGCAAGAGACCCAGTACTTC. This chain connects TRBV7-6 to TRBJ2-5, with D possibly matching TRBD1 (6 bases). Germline lookup yields CDR1 SGHVS and CDR2 FNYEAQ. The CDR3 is 17 amino acids. Trimming removed 4 bases at V and 2 bases at J, with 20 bases between.

The rearrangement uses TRBV6-1 and TRBJ2-5; D perhaps matches TRBD1 (6 bases). Looked up from germline, CDR1 is MNHNS and CDR2 is SASEGT. The ends were cut back, 3 bases at V and 4 bases at J, with 15 bases in the middle. The CDR3 sequence is 15 residues long. CDR3 region: CASSEGTGKGETQYF. The CDR3 bases are TGTGCCAGCAGTGAGGGCACAGGGAAGGGAGAGACCCAGTACTTC.

V is TRBV11-2 and J is TRBJ1-5; D gene unclear. Trimming removed 5 bases from V and 0 bases from J, with 5 bases in between. The CDR3 sequence is 13 residues long. Germline CDR1 is SGHAT and CDR2 is FQNNGV. CDR3 in amino acids: CASSTSSNQPQHF. The CDR3 DNA follows: TGTGCCAGCAGCACGAGTAGCAATCAGCCCCAGCATTTT.

The chain has TRBV11-1 and TRBJ2-5; 7 nucleotides line up with TRBD2. V dropped 9 bases and J dropped 1; count of bases not matched to a gene: 2. CDR3 length equals 12 residues. Germline CDR1 reads SGHAT; CDR2 reads FQDESV (reference sequence). The CDR3 sequence is CASASGQETQYF. The CDR3 DNA is TGTGCCAGTGCTAGCGGCCAAGAGACCCAGTACTTC.

The chain couples TRBV3-1 (or the pseudogene TRBV3-2) to TRBJ2-3; TRBD2 agrees at 8 bases. The junction had 7 bases not matched to a gene; V was cut back by 2 bases and J by 3 bases. The CDR3 sequence is 16 residues long. CDR1 and CDR2 from the germline V gene are LGHDT and YNNKEL (reference sequence). The CDR3 DNA is TGTGCCAGCAGCCAATCTCGGGGGGGATGGACAGATACGCAGTATTTT. This encodes CASSQSRGGWTDTQYF.

This chain uses TRBV30 with TRBJ1-5; D possibly corresponds to TRBD1 (5 bases). Germline values: CDR1 GTSNPN, CDR2 SVGIG (reference sequence). This CDR3 has 15 amino acids. The V end was cut by 2 bases, the J end by 6 bases, with 17 bases between. The CDR3 loop is CAWSLLGGVAQPQHF. CDR3 DNA: TGTGCCTGGAGTCTCCTTGGGGGGGTGGCTCAGCCCCAGCATTTT.